These 17 T cell receptor beta chains were all obtained from the same sample, sequenced in a study of T cell changes during pregnancy in multiple sclerosis. Data came from immunoSEQ multiplex PCR; TCRdb stores just in-frame clones and leaves some out. The repertoire includes around 45,000 clones, about 91% of them detected once, and 0.6% to 0.75% sits in the top ten. The source material was CD4+ T cells from peripheral blood mononuclear cells, sampled before pregnancy. These receptors came from a female donor with multiple sclerosis, enrolled in a pregnancy study.

The chain recombines TRBV30 with TRBJ2-2; D might be TRBD1 (5 bases). CDR1 GTSNPN and CDR2 SVGIG come from the germline V gene (reference sequence). Trimming cost V 5 bases and J 4 bases, with 11 bases left between them. The CDR3 has 13 amino acids. The DNA for the CDR3 is TGTGCCTGGGATCAGGGAACCACCGGGGAGCTGTTTTTT. Residues: CAWDQGTTGELFF.

V is TRBV7-2 and J is TRBJ2-2; 8 bases agree with TRBD1. The V segment lost 5 bases and the J segment 4 bases; nucleotides outside the gene matches: 9. Germline CDR1 is SGHTA and CDR2 is FQGNSA. The CDR3 has 16 amino acids. CDR3 bases: TGTGCCAGCAGCCCCGCGAGGACAGGGACCACCGGGGAGCTGTTTTTT. Translated, it gives CASSPARTGTTGELFF.

The chain recombines TRBV6-5 with TRBJ1-1, with TRBD1 matching 7 bases. Losses at the gene ends were 10 bases for V and 5 bases for J; bases not matched to a gene: 10. CDR3 length: 13 residues. Looked up from germline, CDR1 is MNHEY and CDR2 is SVGAGI. CDR3 nucleotides: TGTGCCACACAGGGGATGGTGGGGACTGAAGCTTTCTTT. Protein product: CATQGMVGTEAFF.

This clone was observed a handful of times. The chain combines TRBV2 with TRBJ1-2; D ambiguous. With 6 bases removed from V and 13 bases from J, the gap between germline ends came to 18 bases. The CDR3 loop spans 12 amino acids. CDR1 SNHLY and CDR2 FYNNEI come from the germline V gene. This chain's CDR3 is CASSDIRPGATF. CDR3 nucleotides: TGTGCCAGCAGCGACATACGTCCGGGAGCCACCTTC.

V usage is TRBV19 and J usage is TRBJ2-7; perhaps TRBD1 as D (5 bases). V was pared by 5 bases and J by 3 bases, with 20 bases between. CDR1 is LNHDA and CDR2 is SQIVND in the germline V gene (reference sequence). CDR3 length: 16 amino acids. The CDR3 nucleotides read TGTGCCAGTAGTGTGCAGGGCCGCTGGGGCGGCTACGAGCAGTACTTC. This translates into CASSVQGRWGGYEQYF.

This clone was picked up one time. This chain uses TRBV18 with TRBJ1-2, with D maybe TRBD1 (6 bases). Germline values: CDR1 KGHSH, CDR2 LQKENI. Trimming removed 3 bases at V and 1 base at J, with 18 bases between. There are 17 residues in the CDR3. In DNA, the CDR3 is TGTGCCAGCTCACCTGGGACACCGGATACACTTAACTATGGCTACACCTTC. Translating gives CASSPGTPDTLNYGYTF. Filled out from reference TRBV18 and TRBJ1-2, the complete variable domain reads NAGVMQNPRHLVRRRGQEARLRCSPMKGHSHVYWYRQLPEEGLKFMVYLQKENIIDESGMPKERFSAEFPKEGPSILRIQQVVRGDSAAYFCASSPGTPDTLNYGYTFGSGTRLTVV.

The gene calls are TRBV6-5 and TRBJ2-7; 9 bases are a match to TRBD2. Germline CDR1 reads MNHEY; CDR2 reads SVGAGI. Losses at the gene ends were 2 bases for V and 2 bases for J; bases not matched to a gene: 1. The CDR3 is 14 amino acids. CDR3 coding DNA: TGTGCCAGCAGTTACCAGCGGGGGGCCTACGAGCAGTACTTC. Protein: CASSYQRGAYEQYF.

V gene TRBV7-2 combines with J gene TRBJ1-2, with D possibly being TRBD1 (5 bases). The V and J ends lost 5 bases and 5 bases respectively, with 18 bases between them. Per the germline V gene, CDR1 is SGHTA and CDR2 is FQGNSA. This CDR3 is 15 amino acids long. DNA of the CDR3: TGTGCCAGCAGCCAAAGCCCGACAGTCGCTTATGGCTACACCTTC. Amino acids: CASSQSPTVAYGYTF.

The chain combines TRBV9 with TRBJ2-5; 9 bases are a match to TRBD2. V trimming: 0 bases; J trimming: 1 base; junction bases outside the gene matches: 4. Germline V gives CDR1 SGDLS, CDR2 YYNGEE. This CDR3 has 16 amino acids. CDR3 residues: CASSVGGGGAQETQYF. DNA for the CDR3: TGTGCCAGCAGCGTAGGGGGCGGGGGGGCCCAAGAGACCCAGTACTTC.

This rearrangement joins TRBV5-5 to TRBJ1-5; no firm D call. Trimming took 0 bases from V and 1 from J, leaving 5 bases between them. The CDR3 has 14 residues. The germline CDR1 and CDR2 sequences are SGHKS and YYEKEE (reference sequence). CDR3 sequence: CASSLESSNQPQHF. CDR3 bases: TGTGCCAGCAGCTTGGAGAGCAGCAATCAGCCCCAGCATTTT.

The chain is built from TRBV6-1 and TRBJ2-5; 9 nucleotides align to TRBD1. CDR3 length: 15 residues. The germline CDR1 and CDR2 sequences are MNHNS and SASEGT. J was trimmed by 5 bases and V by 7 bases; bases with no gene match: 11. The CDR3 sequence: CASTGQGRRGETQYF. The CDR3 nucleotides read TGTGCCAGCACTGGACAGGGGCGTAGGGGGGAGACCCAGTACTTC.

The rearrangement links TRBV7-2 to TRBJ1-2, with 8 positions matching TRBD1. The germline CDR1 and CDR2 sequences are SGHTA and FQGNSA. CDR3 length equals 16 residues. V trimming: 6 bases; J trimming: 0 bases; junction bases outside the gene matches: 9. The CDR3 DNA reads TGTGCCAGCAGTTGGGACAGGTCAACCCCTAACTATGGCTACACCTTC. It codes for CASSWDRSTPNYGYTF.

The V call is TRBV18, the J call TRBJ2-1, with D possibly matching TRBD1 (6 bases). The CDR3 totals 13 residues. The V gene's germline CDR1 is KGHSH and CDR2 LQKENI. Trimming left V 2 bases short and J 5 bases short, with 7 bases between. The CDR3 sequence is CASSPRQDNEQFF. The CDR3 DNA sequence: TGTGCCAGCTCACCAAGACAGGACAATGAGCAGTTCTTC.

This clone was picked up one time. This rearrangement joins TRBV4-1 to TRBJ2-3; 12 nucleotides line up with TRBD2. Germline CDR1 MGHRA, CDR2 YSYEKL. This CDR3 has 14 residues. The trim removed 1 base at V and 12 bases at J, leaving 5 bases unmatched. CDR3 bases: TGCGCCAGCAGCCAAGTGACACTAGCGGGGGGTCAGTATTTT. Residues: CASSQVTLAGGQYF.

The V gene is TRBV5-4, the J gene TRBJ2-5, with 9 positions matching TRBD2. Germline CDR1 and CDR2: SGHNT and YYREEE (reference sequence). V was clipped by 4 bases and J by 4 bases; unmatched bases: 11. There are 16 residues in the CDR3. The CDR3 nucleotides are TGTGCCAGCAGCCCTCCTGGCGGGGGGGCCGGAGAGACCCAGTACTTC. Translation gives CASSPPGGGAGETQYF.

The chain couples TRBV7-3 to TRBJ2-1; D is possibly TRBD2 (5 bases). This CDR3 has 13 residues. V lost 6 bases to trimming and J lost 5 bases, with 11 bases between them. The germline CDR1 and CDR2 sequences are SGHTA and FQGTGA. This CDR3 is CASSYTRDNEQFF. The CDR3 nucleotides read TGTGCCAGCAGTTATACTAGAGACAATGAGCAGTTCTTC. The full variable domain, rest sourced from reference TRBV7-3 and TRBJ2-1, is GAGVSQTPSNKVTEKGKYVELRCDPISGHTALYWYRQSLGQGPEFLIYFQGTGAADDSGLPNDRFFAVRPEGSVSTLKIQRTERGDSAVYLCASSYTRDNEQFFGPGTRLTVL.

The count of this clone is one. The chain uses TRBV19 and TRBJ1-5, with 7 bases lining up with TRBD1. Trimming at V came to 5 bases and at J to 6 bases, leaving 7 bases not matched to a gene. Germline CDR1 reads LNHDA; CDR2 reads SQIVND (reference sequence). This CDR3 contains 14 residues. CDR3 bases: TGTGCCAGTAGTCTTTTGACAGGGACTCAGCCCCAGCATTTT. Translated: CASSLLTGTQPQHF.